This passage covers 8 T cell receptor beta chains from one sample sequenced in a study of T cells in pancreatic ductal adenocarcinoma. No neoadjuvant therapy was given to the selected pancreatic ductal adenocarcinoma patients before their surgery. TCRdb's table, derived via immunoSEQ multiplex PCR, lists solely in-frame clones and lacks some. This sample has about 30,000 clones; more than 80% occur once, and the top ten carry 2.2%. The sequenced sample was PBMCs. The receptor source for this set is a human donor with pancreatic ductal adenocarcinoma.

V and J are TRBV7-2 and TRBJ2-7; TRBD2 might be the D (5 bases). The V gene's germline CDR1 is SGHTA and CDR2 FQGNSA. There are 15 residues in the CDR3. With 0 bases removed from V and 6 bases from J, the gap between germline ends came to 15 bases. The CDR3, as DNA: TGTGCCAGCAGCTTAGCCTGGACGGGGATCGGCGAGCAGTACTTC. It is translated as CASSLAWTGIGEQYF. The full variable domain, rest sourced from reference TRBV7-2 and TRBJ2-7, is GAGVSQSPSNKVTEKGKDVELRCDPISGHTALYWYRQSLGQGLEFLIYFQGNSAPDKSGLPSDRFSAERTGGSVSTLTIQRTQQEDSAVYLCASSLAWTGIGEQYFGPGTRLTVT.

The V gene is TRBV9, the J gene TRBJ2-1; D remains unclear. Germline loops: CDR1 SGDLS, CDR2 YYNGEE. Trimming removed 0 bases at V and 3 bases at J, with 4 bases between. The CDR3 runs to 13 residues. The CDR3 sequence: CASSVGDYNEQFF. The CDR3 coding sequence is TGTGCCAGCAGCGTAGGGGACTACAATGAGCAGTTCTTC.

V gene TRBV4-1 combines with J gene TRBJ2-4, with a weak D call TRBD2 (5 bases). V lost 0 bases to trimming and J lost 1 base, with 13 bases between them. This CDR3 comprises 17 residues. Germline lookup yields CDR1 MGHRA and CDR2 YSYEKL. CDR3 DNA: TGCGCCAGCAGCCAAGATTTTTTACGGGGTGCCAAAAACATTCAGTACTTC. This translates into CASSQDFLRGAKNIQYF.

The chain is built from TRBV30 and TRBJ1-1; D unresolved. CDR1 and CDR2 from the germline V gene are GTSNPN and SVGIG (reference sequence). The V and J ends lost 2 bases and 2 bases respectively, with 9 bases between them. This CDR3 spans 13 amino acids. Written as DNA, the CDR3 is TGTGCCTGGAGTTCGGACGTAAACACTGAAGCTTTCTTT. Translation: CAWSSDVNTEAFF.

The V gene is TRBV6-6, the J gene TRBJ1-5; D perhaps matches TRBD1 (6 bases). Germline loops: CDR1 MNHNY, CDR2 SVGAGI (reference sequence). Trimming stripped 2 bases from V and 1 base from J, with 9 bases between. This CDR3 is 15 amino acids long. CDR3 sequence reads: CASSYDQGSNQPQHF. CDR3 in DNA: TGTGCCAGCAGTTACGATCAGGGGAGCAATCAGCCCCAGCATTTT.

CDR3 coding DNA: TGTGCCAGCTCACCGTATGGAGAGACCCAGTACTTC. Protein: CASSPYGETQYF. The V and J genes are TRBV18 and TRBJ2-5; D call uncertain. V shed 3 bases and J shed 4 bases, with 6 bases lying between them. CDR1 and CDR2 (germline): KGHSH, LQKENI. The CDR3 contains 12 residues.

CDR3 protein: CAVRGARTDTQYF. The DNA for the CDR3 is TGTGCCGTCAGGGGAGCCCGCACAGATACGCAGTATTTT. V usage is TRBV2 and J usage is TRBJ2-3, with D maybe TRBD1 (6 bases). The germline V and J ends were trimmed by 11 bases and 1 base, with 13 bases remaining between them. Germline loops: CDR1 SNHLY, CDR2 FYNNEI. This CDR3 has 13 amino acids.

This clone was recorded only once. V is TRBV6-6 and J is TRBJ1-2, with TRBD1 identical over 9 bases. V shed 6 bases, J shed 7 bases, and the junction held 9 bases outside the gene matches. The CDR3 is 14 amino acids. Germline lookup yields CDR1 MNHNY and CDR2 SVGAGI (reference sequence). Written as DNA, the CDR3 is TGTGCCAGCAGCCCGGGACAGGGTGGTCGTGGCTACACCTTC. Protein sequence: CASSPGQGGRGYTF.